Detailed here is one T cell receptor (beta chain). Its antigen is undetermined. The sample originates from a study of T cells after posttransplantation cyclophosphamide. Study-level findings and limits: Recipient CMV seropositivity and CMV reactivation strongly tracked TRB clonality. Later blood repertoires were often dominated by clones from the donor CD8+ memory compartment.

There are 18 residues in the CDR3. Trimming removed 3 bases at V and 0 bases at J, with 19 bases between. The germline V gene encodes CDR1 SGHRS and CDR2 YFSETQ. Sequenced by immunoSEQ multiplex PCR; TCRdb stores in-frame clones only, minus some. Among more than 20,000 clones, around 73% were seen once, and the ten largest hold roughly 0.62%. This TCR was sampled from a woman aged 55-69 years in good health, CMV-negative, and a related stem cell transplant donor. Sequenced: memory CD4+ T cells sorted from PBMCs. The chain joins TRBV5-1 to TRBJ2-1; a weak D match, TRBD2 (7 bases). CDR3 DNA: TGCGCCAGCAGCTGGGGGGGGGCTCGACCTAGCTCCTACAATGAGCAGTTCTTC. As protein: CASSWGGARPSSYNEQFF.